This T cell receptor (beta chain) came from a study of regulatory T cells in long-lasting Graves disease. This CDR3 has 13 amino acids. The V and J ends lost 4 bases and 8 bases respectively, with 15 bases between them. Germline lookup yields CDR1 SQVTM and CDR2 ANQGSEA. Construction of the TCR beta libraries employed iRepertoire HTBI primers in conjunction with Arm-PCR of CDR3 regions. TCRdb recomputed calls from the multiplex PCR reads with MiXCR, one row per CDR3 protein. The table records almost 350,000 distinct CDR3 sequences, roughly a fifth of them present only once. The time point was: persistent/refractory GD, antithyroid drugs over 5 years with positive TRAb. The TCR library was prepared using RNA isolated from PBMCs. Approximately 9-milliliter peripheral blood samples went into EDTA tubes.

This specimen consisted of peripheral blood mononuclear cells (PBMCs), obtained when the disease was refractory, from a patient treated with antithyroid drugs. The V call is TRBV29-1, the J call TRBJ2-1; perhaps TRBD2 as D (5 bases). The clonotype was recovered from a female donor with Graves disease. The CDR3 coding sequence is TGCAGCGTTGGGCAGCTAGCAGAGGATGAGCAGTTCTTC. It translates to CSVGQLAEDEQFF.